This T cell receptor (beta chain) stems from a study of Ad26.COV2.S vaccination and SARS-CoV-2 variants. For the study at large: Participants got Ad26.COV2.S intramuscularly, once or twice 56 days apart. Points from the study as a whole: For non-spike TCRs, breadth in vaccine recipients resembled that in placebo recipients. Assessments of TCR breadth and depth may have underestimated the total T cell responses.

Worth noting for this clone: Its cognate antigen is unknown.

Profiling relied on immunoSEQ multiplex PCR, and the TCRdb table lists in-frame clones only, not all of them. The sample lists about 370,000 clones, about 89% seen once, with 1.5% to 2% in the top ten. The CDR3 is 15 amino acids. In germline, CDR1 is SGHTA, CDR2 FQGNSA. Trimming shortened V by 0 bases and J by 4 bases, and 12 bases separated the two germline ends. As to treatment: some 20 received Ad26.COV2.S at low or high dose, single or two shots; roughly five received placebo; per-sample allocation not given. Sampling was done on day 63 after the first vaccine or placebo injection. The sequencing here drew on peripheral blood, taken in a trial of Ad26.COV2.S vaccine versus placebo. The genes are TRBV7-2 and TRBJ1-1; D remains unclear. The sequence was collected from a person between 18 and 65 years old who received the Ad26.COV2.S COVID-19 vaccine or a placebo. The CDR3 sequence: CASSLARGHGTEAFF. The CDR3 DNA follows: TGTGCCAGCAGCTTAGCGCGGGGTCACGGCACTGAAGCTTTCTTT.